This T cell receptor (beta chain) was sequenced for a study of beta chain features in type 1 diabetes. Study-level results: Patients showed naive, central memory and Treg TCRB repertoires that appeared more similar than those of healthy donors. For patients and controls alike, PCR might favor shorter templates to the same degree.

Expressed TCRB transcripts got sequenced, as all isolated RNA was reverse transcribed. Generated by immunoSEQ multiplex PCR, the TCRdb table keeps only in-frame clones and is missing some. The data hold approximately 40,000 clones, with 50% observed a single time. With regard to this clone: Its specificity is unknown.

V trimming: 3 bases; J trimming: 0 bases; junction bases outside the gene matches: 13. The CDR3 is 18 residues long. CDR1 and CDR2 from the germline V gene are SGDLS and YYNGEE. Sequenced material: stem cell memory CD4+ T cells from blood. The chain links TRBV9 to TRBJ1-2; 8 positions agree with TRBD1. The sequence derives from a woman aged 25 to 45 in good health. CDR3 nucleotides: TGTGCCAGCAGCGCCAGGGGACAGGTAAAGGGAGCTAACTATGGCTACACCTTC. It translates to CASSARGQVKGANYGYTF. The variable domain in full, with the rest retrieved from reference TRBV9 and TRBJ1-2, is DSGVTQTPKHLITATGQRVTLRCSPRSGDLSVYWYQQSLDQGLQFLIQYYNGEERAKGNILERFSAQQFPDLHSELNLSSLELGDSALYFCASSARGQVKGANYGYTFGSGTRLTVV.